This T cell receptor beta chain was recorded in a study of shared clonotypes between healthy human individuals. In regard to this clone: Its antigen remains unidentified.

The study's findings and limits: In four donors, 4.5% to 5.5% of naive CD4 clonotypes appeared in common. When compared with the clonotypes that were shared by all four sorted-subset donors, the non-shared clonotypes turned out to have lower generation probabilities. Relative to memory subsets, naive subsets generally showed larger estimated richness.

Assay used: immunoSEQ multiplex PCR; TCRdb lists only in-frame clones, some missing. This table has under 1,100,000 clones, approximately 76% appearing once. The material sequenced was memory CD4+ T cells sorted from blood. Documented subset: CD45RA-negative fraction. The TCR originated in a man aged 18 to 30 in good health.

CDR3 in amino acids: CASSPPGTIDGYTF. The CDR3 DNA sequence: TGTGCCAGCTCACCACCCGGGACAATTGACGGCTACACCTTC. The chain employs TRBV18 and TRBJ1-2; D is possibly TRBD1 (6 bases). CDR3 length: 14 residues. The ends were cut back, 0 bases at V and 8 bases at J, with 13 bases in the middle. Per the germline V gene, CDR1 is KGHSH and CDR2 is LQKENI.